This T cell receptor (beta chain) was documented in a study of T cells in Graves' hyperthyroidism and ophthalmopathy. For the study at large: Peripheral blood was taken when the disease was first diagnosed, before any treatment began.

The CDR3 extends over 15 amino acids. V dropped 2 bases and J dropped 4; count of bases not matched to a gene: 6. CDR1 SGHDT and CDR2 YYEEEE come from the germline V gene. RNA transcripts served as the template for amplifying TCR beta CDR3 regions. The primer set for the first-round RT-PCR of the TCR CDR3 was HTBI. TCRdb ran MiXCR on the multiplex PCR reads and lists one entry per CDR3 protein. This table has 550,000 to 800,000 distinct CDR3 sequences, roughly 15% appearing once. Diagnoses were established using clinical symptoms, serum thyroxine and TRAb, thyroid ultrasound and orbital computed tomography.

What was sequenced was blood. The chain is built from TRBV5-6 and TRBJ2-1; 7 positions agree with TRBD2. This sequence originates from a young man with Graves' hyperthyroidism. Here the CDR3 DNA reads TGTGCCAGCAGCTTTCTAGCGGTTGGATACAATGAGCAGTTCTTC. It specifies CASSFLAVGYNEQFF.